This record covers a single TCR beta chain. Clones were sequenced by immunoSEQ multiplex PCR, and TCRdb holds only the in-frame ones, with some missing. The table includes 350,000 to 450,000 clones, around 85% detected once. The data were taken from a study of blood T cell repertoires in COVID-19. About the research overall: Acute and convalescent COVID-19 specimens originated in the United States, Italy and Spain.

The V gene end was trimmed by 6 bases and the J gene end by 9 bases; junction bases not matched to a gene: 9. There are 14 residues in the CDR3. Germline loops: CDR1 MNHEY, CDR2 SVGAGI. The receptor was derived from a woman in her late teens or twenties with acute or convalescent COVID-19. The source material was peripheral blood. The gene calls are TRBV6-5 and TRBJ2-1; the match to TRBD1 covers 9 bases. CDR3 protein: CASSLQGAKVEQFF. The CDR3 DNA sequence: TGTGCCAGCAGCCTACAGGGGGCCAAGGTTGAGCAGTTCTTC.